This T cell receptor (beta chain) came from a study of cytomegalovirus exposure and HLA in healthy donors. Study-wide background: From donors who were HLA-typed, an early data release held about 85 million unique TCRs.

The PCR made use of 60 Vbeta and 13 Jbeta primers. In the source study's methods: As a later analysis found, there were approximately 80 million unique TCR beta chains, of which roughly 11 million were shared. Only in-frame clones appear in the TCRdb table, and some are missing; sequencing was by immunoSEQ multiplex PCR. The DNA gave D and trimming, while V, J and clone size come from that table. This table has about 150,000 clones, about three quarters appearing once. For this clone: Antigen unknown.

Notes on the study in general: Versus the approximately 700-donor mean, an Asian-associated ancestry cluster reportedly showed fewer N-insertions in a later analysis.

The CDR3 loop spans 18 amino acids. The germline V gene has CDR1 SGHDT and CDR2 YYEEEE. V lost 5 bases to trimming and J lost 0 bases; unmatched junction nucleotides: 17. The source is a female donor in good health and CMV-seropositive. The chain has TRBV5-6 and TRBJ2-7, with 7 bases matching TRBD1. Material: PBMCs. The CDR3 sequence: CASSRPRQGRRGSYEQYF. The CDR3 coding sequence is TGTGCCAGCAGTCGTCCGAGACAGGGTCGTAGAGGCTCCTACGAGCAGTACTTC.